These T cell receptor beta chains were read from a single sample in a study of PD-L1 blockade in urothelial cancer. The data were produced by immunoSEQ multiplex PCR, yet TCRdb's version contains in-frame clones alone and is incomplete. The table has more than 95,000 clones, 86% seen once. The source was PBMCs, collected around atezolizumab (anti-PD-L1) treatment. The origin of the receptors is a man in his fifties or sixties with urothelial cancer. CDR3s include the opening cysteine and the closing phenylalanine or tryptophan. D genes are given only for firm matches.

TRBV5-1,TRBJ2-7,TRBD2,CASSGTIAGAYEQYF
TRBV7-3,TRBJ2-1,.,CASSTGSYNEQFF
TRBV30,TRBJ2-2,.,CAWSGARNTGELFF
TRBV7-9,TRBJ1-5,.,CASSQGLAGQPQHF
TRBV11-2,TRBJ2-7,.,CASSFGQGTYEQYF
TRBV19,TRBJ2-7,TRBD2,CASSPRTSAPEQYF
TRBV30,TRBJ1-2,.,CAWSVQGQGGYTF
TRBV6-6,TRBJ1-1,.,CASSLYEGTEAFF
TRBV6-1,TRBJ2-3,.,CASFGFERVTDTQYF
TRBV28,TRBJ2-1,TRBD2,CASSLVGEGYNEQFF